This TCR beta chain was captured in a study of blood T cell repertoires in COVID-19. About the research overall: The study drew acute and convalescent COVID-19 samples from the United States, Italy and Spain.

Measured with immunoSEQ multiplex PCR; TCRdb has only the in-frame clones, and not every one. The table has approximately 260,000 clones, approximately 86% seen once; the top ten hold about 3.3%. The study recruited people aged roughly 18 to 100 years across about two dozen US areas. Allocation to cohorts depended on clinical history reported by the participants. Germline assignment: CDR1 SGHNT and CDR2 YYREEE (reference sequence). The CDR3 is 13 amino acids. Trimming stripped 5 bases from V and 2 bases from J, with 11 bases between. Sequencing was done on a sample of PBMCs or T cells enriched from blood (not recorded which). The TCR originated in a middle-aged woman with acute COVID-19. The chain joins TRBV5-4 to TRBJ2-7, with D possibly TRBD2 on 5 matching bases. The CDR3 nucleotides are TGTGCCAGCAGTGAATACGGGGCCTACGAGCAGTACTTC. Its translation is CASSEYGAYEQYF.